Included here is one T cell receptor beta chain sequence, with context. Antigen: not known. TCRdb reanalyzed the 5' RACE reads and collapses them to one entry per CDR3 protein, without DNA. Recorded for this sample: 200,000 to 250,000 distinct CDR3 sequences. The sample comes from a study of monozygotic twins with inflammatory bowel disease. Study findings and constraints: Comparison of concordant versus discordant twins revealed no difference in repertoire similarity, possibly due to limited power.

Sample: blood. The sequence was obtained from a human donor with ulcerative colitis or Crohn's disease, or a healthy co-twin of an affected twin (not recorded which).

The CDR3 protein is CASSLYSPSGNQETQYF. The chain has TRBV7-2 and TRBJ2-5; TCRdb outputs TRBD1, but without DNA this stays unchecked. The CDR3 has 17 amino acids. Germline lookup yields CDR1 SGHTA and CDR2 FQGNSA. Full variable domain (outside the CDR3, taken from reference TRBV7-2 and TRBJ2-5): GAGVSQSPSNKVTEKGKDVELRCDPISGHTALYWYRQSLGQGLEFLIYFQGNSAPDKSGLPSDRFSAERTGGSVSTLTIQRTQQEDSAVYLCASSLYSPSGNQETQYFGPGTRLLVL.